The 19 T cell receptor beta chains presented below share a single source sample, sequenced in a study of tumor-infiltrating lymphocytes in oesophageal squamous cell carcinoma. A single record per CDR3 protein comes from TCRdb applying MiXCR to the PCR reads. The repertoire holds approximately 12,000 distinct CDR3 sequences, under 70% seen once, with 35% to 50% in the top ten. The sequencing sample was made of esophageal tumor tissue. These receptors were collected from a female donor with esophageal squamous cell carcinoma.

This clonotype was seen many times. This clone may be a read error of a much larger clone one base away. V and J are TRBV12-3 or TRBV12-4 and TRBJ2-7; TRBD1 aligns across 8 bases. This CDR3 is built from 15 residues. The V gene end was trimmed by 2 bases and the J gene end by 7 bases; junction bases not matched to a gene: 10. In nucleotides, the CDR3 is TGTGCCAGCAGTTTAAGGCAGGGGGCTGAAAATGAGCAGTACTTC. Amino acid sequence: CASSLRQGAENEQYF.

This clonotype was recorded at least ten times. This chain joins TRBV7-2 and TRBJ2-2, with D perhaps matching TRBD1 or TRBD2 (6 bases each). V dropped 1 base and J dropped 8 bases, with 11 bases sitting between them. Germline V gene sequence: CDR1 SGHTA, CDR2 FQGNSA. CDR3 length equals 14 residues. CDR3: CASSLEGGLGELFF. CDR3 in DNA: TGTGCCAGCAGCTTAGAGGGGGGTTTGGGGGAGCTGTTTTTT.

This clonotype was found a few times. The chain uses TRBV7-9 and TRBJ1-6; TRBD1 aligns across 7 bases. This CDR3 has 15 amino acids. The V and J ends lost 7 bases and 7 bases, in that order; junction bases with no gene match: 10. Germline V gene sequence: CDR1 SEHNR, CDR2 FQNEAQ (reference sequence). The DNA for the CDR3 is TGTGCCAGCAACTCGATGACAGGGAGCAATTCACCCCTCCACTTT. Protein sequence: CASNSMTGSNSPLHF.

The chain recombines TRBV7-4 with TRBJ2-3; 12 bases line up with TRBD2. The DNA end is more similar to TRBJ2-7, so the J call may be wrong. CDR3 length equals 17 residues. Germline V gene lookup returns CDR1 SGHVT and CDR2 SQSDAQ. The CDR3 loop reads CASSFTGTSGLTDTQYF. In nucleotides, the CDR3 is TGTGCCAGCAGCTTTACCGGGACTAGCGGGCTCACAGATACGCAGTACTTC.

The genes are TRBV7-4 and TRBJ2-5, with D possibly being TRBD1 (5 bases). This CDR3 is 13 amino acids long. The V gene lost 3 bases and the J gene lost 1 base, with 6 bases spanning the gap. Germline CDR1 is SGHVT and CDR2 is SQSDAQ. The CDR3 loop reads CASSFQGQETQYF. The DNA of the CDR3 is TGTGCCAGCAGCTTCCAGGGCCAAGAGACCCAGTACTTC. Variable domain in full (rest from reference TRBV7-4 and TRBJ2-5): GAGVSQSPRYKVAKRGRDVALRCDSISGHVTLYWYRQTLGQGSEVLTYSQSDAQRDKSGRPSGRFSAERPERSVSTLKIQRTEQGDSAVYLCASSFQGQETQYFGPGTRLLVL.

The chain uses TRBV12-3 or TRBV12-4 and TRBJ2-3; possible D gene TRBD2, 6 bases. The J call is uncertain, as TRBJ2-7 better fits the DNA end. The CDR3 length is 14 residues. The DNA of the CDR3 is TGTGCCAGCAGTTTACAAGCGGGTGCACCCGAGCAGTACTTC. It yields the protein CASSLQAGAPEQYF.

This clonotype was detected many times. The chain is built from TRBV19 and TRBJ2-1; TRBD2 might be the D (6 bases). Trimming left V 9 bases short and J 3 bases short, with 9 bases between. This CDR3 has 12 amino acids. Germline V gene data show CDR1 as LNHDA and CDR2 as SQIVND (reference sequence). The CDR3 protein is CASRRDYNEQFF. DNA of the CDR3: TGTGCCAGCCGGCGGGACTACAATGAGCAGTTCTTC.

This clonotype is judged medium-sized. The chain carries TRBV7-2 and TRBJ2-3, with no clear D. Trimming removed 5 bases from V and 3 bases from J, with 15 bases in between. Per germline, CDR1 SGHTA and CDR2 FQGNSA. The CDR3 consists of 15 residues. The CDR3 spells CASSARPLRTDTQYF. The CDR3 DNA sequence: TGTGCCAGCAGCGCAAGGCCCTTAAGGACAGATACGCAGTATTTT.

This rearrangement joins TRBV2 to TRBJ2-2; tentative D call: TRBD1 (5 bases). The germline V gene has CDR1 SNHLY and CDR2 FYNNEI. V was trimmed by 5 bases and J by 4 bases, leaving 8 bases between them. The CDR3 runs to 13 residues. The CDR3 DNA is TGTGCCAGCAGTTCAGGGCTCACCGGGGAGCTGTTTTTT. Translation: CASSSGLTGELFF.

This clonotype has more than one count but fewer than ten. The V and J genes are TRBV7-3 and TRBJ2-1; 10 bases are shared with TRBD2. Germline loops: CDR1 SGHTA, CDR2 FQGTGA. V dropped 2 bases and J dropped 5; count of bases not matched to a gene: 6. The CDR3 loop spans 16 amino acids. CDR3 in amino acids: CASSLGSSGGHNEQFF. The CDR3 nucleotides are TGTGCCAGCAGCTTAGGATCTAGCGGGGGACACAATGAGCAGTTCTTC.

This clonotype has only a few counts. J is TRBJ2-5 and V is TRBV7-3, with D possibly being TRBD1 (6 bases). Germline assignment: CDR1 SGHTA and CDR2 FQGTGA. The V end was cut by 2 bases, the J end by 4 bases, with 8 bases between. CDR3 length: 13 residues. The DNA of the CDR3 is TGTGCCAGCAGCTTACAGGGGTCAGAGACCCAGTACTTC. Protein: CASSLQGSETQYF.

The table lists this clonotype with many counts. The chain carries TRBV10-3 and TRBJ2-7, with a possible D match to TRBD2 (6 bases). The CDR3 is 14 residues long. Germline CDR1 ENHRY, CDR2 SYGVKD. The ends were cut back, 2 bases at V and 6 bases at J, with 14 bases in the middle. The CDR3 nucleotides are TGTGCCATCAGTGAGGGGGGGAGCGCAAGCGAGCAGTACTTC. It is translated as CAISEGGSASEQYF.

Turning to this clonotype: The CDR3 end shows no conserved phenylalanine or tryptophan, and so a read error is likely. The limits of the CDR3 on the DNA are not certain, so only TCRdb's listed CDR3 is given. The chain combines TRBV28 with TRBJ2-5. From its first to its last residue, the CDR3 has 14 amino acids. The germline V gene encodes CDR1 MDHEN and CDR2 SYDVKM. This CDR3 reads CASSFPTYEQYFGS.

The V gene is TRBV7-2, the J gene TRBJ2-4; D is possibly TRBD1 (6 bases). Germline V CDR1 and CDR2: SGHTA, FQGNSA. CDR3 length equals 12 residues. The ends were cut back, 6 bases at V and 13 bases at J, with 16 bases in the middle. CDR3 sequence (DNA): TGTGCCAGCAGTCCAGACGCAGGGGCCCAGTACTTC. This encodes CASSPDAGAQYF.

This chain links TRBV7-6 with TRBJ2-7; D tentatively fits TRBD1 or TRBD2 (5 bases each). Trimming removed 2 bases from V and 4 bases from J, with 12 bases in between. This CDR3 is 14 amino acids long. CDR1 is SGHVS, CDR2 FNYEAQ, per germline. The CDR3 sequence: CASSLSGTGYEQYF. As DNA, the CDR3 is TGTGCCAGCAGCTTATCTGGGACCGGATACGAGCAGTACTTC.

V is TRBV7-9 and J is TRBJ2-2, with 8 bases that match TRBD2. The germline CDR1 and CDR2 sequences are SEHNR and FQNEAQ (reference sequence). The junction had 4 bases not matched to a gene; V was cut back by 5 bases and J by 5 bases. CDR3 length: 14 residues. The CDR3 loop is CASSPGLGTGELFF. The DNA for the CDR3 is TGTGCCAGCAGCCCGGGACTAGGTACCGGGGAGCTGTTTTTT.

This rearrangement joins TRBV18 to TRBJ1-1; the D is unclear. The CDR3 length is 14 residues. The V end was cut by 8 bases, the J end by 1 base, with 14 bases between. Per germline, CDR1 KGHSH and CDR2 LQKENI. The CDR3 here is CASPRLSENTEAFF. The CDR3 DNA is TGTGCCAGCCCACGGCTCAGTGAGAACACTGAAGCTTTCTTT. The full variable domain, in which reference TRBV18 and TRBJ1-1 provide the parts outside the CDR3, is NAGVMQNPRHLVRRRGQEARLRCSPMKGHSHVYWYRQLPEEGLKFMVYLQKENIIDESGMPKERFSAEFPKEGPSILRIQQVVRGDSAAYFCASPRLSENTEAFFGQGTRLTVV.

The genes are TRBV7-2 and TRBJ2-1; D may match TRBD1 or TRBD2 (5 bases each). CDR1 SGHTA and CDR2 FQGNSA come from the germline V gene. Trimming took off 5 bases at V and 6 bases at J, with 14 bases between the two ends. The length of the CDR3 is 14 residues. CDR3 coding DNA: TGTGCCAGCAGCCTCCGGGACGGAGTCAATGAGCAGTTCTTC. This translates into CASSLRDGVNEQFF. The entire variable domain, with the rest obtained from reference TRBV7-2 and TRBJ2-1, is as follows: GAGVSQSPSNKVTEKGKDVELRCDPISGHTALYWYRQSLGQGLEFLIYFQGNSAPDKSGLPSDRFSAERTGGSVSTLTIQRTQQEDSAVYLCASSLRDGVNEQFFGPGTRLTVL.

The V and J genes are TRBV20-1 and TRBJ2-5, with 12 bases identical to TRBD2. The J call may be faulty, since TRBJ2-1 better matches the DNA end. This CDR3 spans 15 amino acids. Germline V gives CDR1 DFQATT, CDR2 SNEGSKA (reference sequence). CDR3 sequence: CSARGETSGRNEQFF. The DNA of the CDR3 is TGCAGTGCTAGAGGTGAAACTAGCGGGAGGAATGAGCAGTTCTTC.